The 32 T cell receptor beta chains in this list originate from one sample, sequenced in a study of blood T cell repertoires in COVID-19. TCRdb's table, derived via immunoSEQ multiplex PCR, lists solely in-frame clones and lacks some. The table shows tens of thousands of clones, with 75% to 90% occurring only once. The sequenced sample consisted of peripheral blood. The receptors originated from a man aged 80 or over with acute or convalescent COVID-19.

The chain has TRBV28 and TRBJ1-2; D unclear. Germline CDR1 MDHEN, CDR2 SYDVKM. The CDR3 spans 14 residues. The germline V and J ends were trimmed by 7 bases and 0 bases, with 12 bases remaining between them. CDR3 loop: CASTPHGANYGYTF. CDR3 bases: TGTGCCAGCACCCCACACGGAGCTAACTATGGCTACACCTTC.

The CDR3 spells CASSLSGPSSYEQYF. The CDR3 DNA reads as TGTGCCAGCAGCCTTAGCGGCCCGAGCTCCTACGAGCAGTACTTC. This rearrangement joins TRBV3-1 (or the pseudogene TRBV3-2) to TRBJ2-7; D may be TRBD2 (6 bases). Deletions cut 4 bases from V and 0 bases from J, with 13 bases between. The CDR3 consists of 15 residues. CDR1 LGHDT and CDR2 YNNKEL come from the germline V gene (reference sequence).

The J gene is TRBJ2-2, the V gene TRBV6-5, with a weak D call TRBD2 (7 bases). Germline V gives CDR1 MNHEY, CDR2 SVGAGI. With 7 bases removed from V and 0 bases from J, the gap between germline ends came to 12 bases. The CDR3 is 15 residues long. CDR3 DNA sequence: TGTGCCAGCATAGGGGGGAGGGCGAACACCGGGGAGCTGTTTTTT. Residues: CASIGGRANTGELFF.

The DNA of the CDR3 is TGTGCCAGCAGCCCCCGGGGGGAATCTGGCTACACCTTC. Its translation: CASSPRGESGYTF. The gene calls are TRBV5-5 and TRBJ1-2, with D possibly being TRBD1 (5 bases). The CDR3 sequence is 13 residues long. Germline CDR1 and CDR2: SGHKS and YYEKEE (reference sequence). Trimming removed 4 bases at V and 7 bases at J, with 14 bases between. Supplemented by reference TRBV5-5 and TRBJ1-2, the full variable domain reads DAGVTQSPTHLIKTRGQQVTLRCSPISGHKSVSWYQQVLGQGPQFIFQYYEKEERGRGNFPDRFSARQFPNYSSELNVNALLLGDSALYLCASSPRGESGYTFGSGTRLTVV.

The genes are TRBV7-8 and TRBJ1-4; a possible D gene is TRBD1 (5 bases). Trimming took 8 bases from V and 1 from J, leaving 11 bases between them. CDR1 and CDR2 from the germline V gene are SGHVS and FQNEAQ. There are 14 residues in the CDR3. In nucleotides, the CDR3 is TGTGCCAGCCTACCGGGGGGAACTAATGAAAAACTGTTTTTT. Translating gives CASLPGGTNEKLFF.

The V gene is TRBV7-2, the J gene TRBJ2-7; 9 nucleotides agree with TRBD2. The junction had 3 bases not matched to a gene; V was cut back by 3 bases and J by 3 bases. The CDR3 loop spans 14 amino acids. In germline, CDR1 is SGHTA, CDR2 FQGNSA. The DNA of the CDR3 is TGTGCCAGCAGCTTGGGTAGCGGGAGCTACGAGCAGTACTTC. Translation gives CASSLGSGSYEQYF.

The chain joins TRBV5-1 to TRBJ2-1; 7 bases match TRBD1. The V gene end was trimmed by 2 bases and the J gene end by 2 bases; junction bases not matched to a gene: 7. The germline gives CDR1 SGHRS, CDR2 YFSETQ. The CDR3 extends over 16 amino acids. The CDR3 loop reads CASSFGDRDTYNEQFF. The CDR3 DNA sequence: TGCGCCAGCAGCTTTGGCGACAGGGATACCTACAATGAGCAGTTCTTC.

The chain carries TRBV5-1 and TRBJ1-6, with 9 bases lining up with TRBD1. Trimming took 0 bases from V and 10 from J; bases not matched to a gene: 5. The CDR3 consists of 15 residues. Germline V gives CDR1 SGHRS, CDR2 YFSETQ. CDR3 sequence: CASSLATGGGSPLHF. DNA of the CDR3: TGCGCCAGCAGCTTGGCGACAGGGGGTGGATCACCCCTCCACTTT.

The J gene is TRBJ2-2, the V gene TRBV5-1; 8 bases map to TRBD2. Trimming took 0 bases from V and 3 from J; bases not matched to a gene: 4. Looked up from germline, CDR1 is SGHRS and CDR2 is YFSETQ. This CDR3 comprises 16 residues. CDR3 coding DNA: TGCGCCAGCAGCTTGGGCACTAGCGGACACACCGGGGAGCTGTTTTTT. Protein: CASSLGTSGHTGELFF.

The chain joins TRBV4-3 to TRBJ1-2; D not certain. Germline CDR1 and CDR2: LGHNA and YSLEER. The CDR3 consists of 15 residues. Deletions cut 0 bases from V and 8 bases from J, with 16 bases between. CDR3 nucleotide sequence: TGCGCCAGCAGCCAAGAATTCAGAACCGTGGTAGGCTACACCTTC. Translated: CASSQEFRTVVGYTF.

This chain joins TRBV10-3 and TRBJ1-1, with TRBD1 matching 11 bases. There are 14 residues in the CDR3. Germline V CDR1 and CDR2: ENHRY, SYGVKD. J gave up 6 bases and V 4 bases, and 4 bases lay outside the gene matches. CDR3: CAISAPDRGPEAFF. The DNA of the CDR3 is TGTGCCATCAGTGCGCCGGACAGGGGGCCTGAAGCTTTCTTT.

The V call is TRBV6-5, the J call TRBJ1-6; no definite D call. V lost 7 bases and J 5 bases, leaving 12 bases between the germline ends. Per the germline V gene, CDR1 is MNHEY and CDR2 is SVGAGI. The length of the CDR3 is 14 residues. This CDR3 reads CASTPRRDNSPLHF. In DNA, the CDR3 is TGTGCCAGCACCCCTCGACGGGATAATTCACCCCTCCACTTT.

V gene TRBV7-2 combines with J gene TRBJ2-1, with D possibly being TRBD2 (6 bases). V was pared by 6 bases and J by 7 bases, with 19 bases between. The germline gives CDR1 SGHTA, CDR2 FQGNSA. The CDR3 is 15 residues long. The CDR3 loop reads CASSYRDSRLNEQFF. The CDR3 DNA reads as TGTGCCAGCAGTTACCGGGACTCTCGGCTGAATGAGCAGTTCTTC.

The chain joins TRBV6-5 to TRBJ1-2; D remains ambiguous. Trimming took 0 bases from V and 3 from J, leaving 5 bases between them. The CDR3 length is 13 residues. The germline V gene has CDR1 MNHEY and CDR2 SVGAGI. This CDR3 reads CASSYSGDYGYTF. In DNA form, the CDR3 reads TGTGCCAGCAGTTACTCCGGGGACTATGGCTACACCTTC.

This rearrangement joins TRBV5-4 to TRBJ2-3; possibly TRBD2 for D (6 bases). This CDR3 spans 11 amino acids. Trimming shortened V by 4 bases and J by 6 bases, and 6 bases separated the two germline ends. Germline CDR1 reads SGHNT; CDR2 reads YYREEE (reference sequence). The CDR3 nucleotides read TGTGCCAGCAGCGGGAGGGATACGCAGTATTTT. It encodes CASSGRDTQYF.

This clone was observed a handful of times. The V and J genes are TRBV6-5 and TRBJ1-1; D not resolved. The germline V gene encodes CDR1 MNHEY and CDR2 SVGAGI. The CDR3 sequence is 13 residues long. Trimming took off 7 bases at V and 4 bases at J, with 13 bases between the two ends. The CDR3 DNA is TGTGCCAGCAATCGGGCGGGTAGCACTGAAGCTTTCTTT. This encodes CASNRAGSTEAFF.

For the CDR3, the DNA is TGTGCCAGAAGCATCAATGGCTACACCTTC. Its translation is CARSINGYTF. The chain combines TRBV5-3 with TRBJ1-2; D call uncertain. TRBV5-3 is known as an ORF, though its function is uncertain. V was trimmed by 4 bases and J by 6 bases, leaving 4 bases between them. The CDR3 loop spans 10 amino acids.

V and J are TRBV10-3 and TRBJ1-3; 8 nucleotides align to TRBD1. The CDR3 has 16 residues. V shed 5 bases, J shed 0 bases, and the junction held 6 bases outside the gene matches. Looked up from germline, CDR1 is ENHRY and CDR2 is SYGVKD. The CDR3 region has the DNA TGTGCCATCAGTAGGGGACAGGAGGGCTCTGGAAACACCATATATTTT. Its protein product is CAISRGQEGSGNTIYF.

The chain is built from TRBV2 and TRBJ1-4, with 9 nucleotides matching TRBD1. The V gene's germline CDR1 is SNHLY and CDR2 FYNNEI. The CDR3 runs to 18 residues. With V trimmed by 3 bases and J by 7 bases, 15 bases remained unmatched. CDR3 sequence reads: CASSERTGVDKGVEKLFF. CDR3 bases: TGTGCCAGCAGTGAGCGGACAGGGGTTGATAAGGGGGTTGAAAAACTGTTTTTT.

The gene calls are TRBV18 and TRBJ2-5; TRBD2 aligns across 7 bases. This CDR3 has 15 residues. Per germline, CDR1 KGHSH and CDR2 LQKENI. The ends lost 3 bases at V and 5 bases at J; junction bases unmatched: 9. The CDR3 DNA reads TGTGCCAGCTCACCTCGGGCGGGGGATAGCGAGACCCAGTACTTC. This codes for CASSPRAGDSETQYF.

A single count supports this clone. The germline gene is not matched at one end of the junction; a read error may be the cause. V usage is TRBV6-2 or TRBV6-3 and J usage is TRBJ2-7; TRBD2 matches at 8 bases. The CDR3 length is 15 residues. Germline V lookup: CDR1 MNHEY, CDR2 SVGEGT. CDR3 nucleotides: TGTGCCAGCAATTACCCGGGACTAGATTCCTACGAGCAGTACTTC. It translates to CASNYPGLDSYEQYF.

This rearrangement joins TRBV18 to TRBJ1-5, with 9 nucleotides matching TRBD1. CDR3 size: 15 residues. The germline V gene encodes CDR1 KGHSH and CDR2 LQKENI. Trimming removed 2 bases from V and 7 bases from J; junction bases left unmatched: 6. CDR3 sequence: CASSPTGQGGQPQHF. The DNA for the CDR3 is TGTGCCAGCTCACCAACGGGACAGGGTGGCCAGCCCCAGCATTTT.

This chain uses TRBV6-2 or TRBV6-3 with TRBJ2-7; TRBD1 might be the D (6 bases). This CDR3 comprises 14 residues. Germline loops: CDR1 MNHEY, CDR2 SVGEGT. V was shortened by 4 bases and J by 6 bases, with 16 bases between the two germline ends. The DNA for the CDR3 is TGTGCCAGCAGTTCGCTGACAGGTCCAGGCGAGCAGTACTTC. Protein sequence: CASSSLTGPGEQYF.

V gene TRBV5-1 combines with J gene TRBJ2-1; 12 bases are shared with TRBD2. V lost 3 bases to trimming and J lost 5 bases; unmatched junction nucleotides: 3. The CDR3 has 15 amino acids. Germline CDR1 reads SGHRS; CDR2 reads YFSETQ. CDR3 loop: CASSSRLAGDNEQFF. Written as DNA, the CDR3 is TGCGCCAGCAGCTCCAGACTAGCGGGGGACAATGAGCAGTTCTTC.

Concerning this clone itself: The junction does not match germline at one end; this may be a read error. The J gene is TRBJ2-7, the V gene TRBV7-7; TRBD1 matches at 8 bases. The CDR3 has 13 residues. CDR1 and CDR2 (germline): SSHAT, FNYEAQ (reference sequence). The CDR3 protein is CASSHGTGYEQYF. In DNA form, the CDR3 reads TGTGCTAGCAGCCACGGGACAGGCTACGAGCAGTACTTC.

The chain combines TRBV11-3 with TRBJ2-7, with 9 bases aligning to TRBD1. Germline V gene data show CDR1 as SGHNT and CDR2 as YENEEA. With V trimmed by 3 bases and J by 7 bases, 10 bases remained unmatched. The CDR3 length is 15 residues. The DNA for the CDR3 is TGTGCCAGCAGCTTCTCGGGACAGGGCCTAGGTGAGCAGTACTTC. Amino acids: CASSFSGQGLGEQYF. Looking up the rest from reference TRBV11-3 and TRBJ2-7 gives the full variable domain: EAGVVQSPRYKIIEKKQPVAFWCNPISGHNTLYWYLQNLGQGPELLIRYENEEAVDDSQLPKDRFSAERLKGVDSTLKIQPAELGDSAVYLCASSFSGQGLGEQYFGPGTRLTVT.

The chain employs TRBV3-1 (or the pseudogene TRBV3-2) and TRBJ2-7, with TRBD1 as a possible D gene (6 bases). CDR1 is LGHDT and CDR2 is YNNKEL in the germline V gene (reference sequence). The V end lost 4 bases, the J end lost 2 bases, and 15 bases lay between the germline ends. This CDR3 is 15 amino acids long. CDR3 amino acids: CASSLLPGTPYEQYF. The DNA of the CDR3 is TGTGCCAGCAGCCTGCTTCCCGGGACACCCTACGAGCAGTACTTC.

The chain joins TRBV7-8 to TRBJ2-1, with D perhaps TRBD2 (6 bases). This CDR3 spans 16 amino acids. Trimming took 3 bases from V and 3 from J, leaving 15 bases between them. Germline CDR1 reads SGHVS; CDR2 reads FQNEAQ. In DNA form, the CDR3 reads TGTGCCAGCAGCTTGGTCGGCGGGGCGGTCTACAATGAGCAGTTCTTC. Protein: CASSLVGGAVYNEQFF.

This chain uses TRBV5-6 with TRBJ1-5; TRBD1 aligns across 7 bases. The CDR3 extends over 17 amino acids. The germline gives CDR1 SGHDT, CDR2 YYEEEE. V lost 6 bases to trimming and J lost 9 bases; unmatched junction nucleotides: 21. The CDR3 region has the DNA TGTGCCAGCACCGATACAGGGGCGCCACGTAACTCAGGGCCCCAGCATTTT. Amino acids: CASTDTGAPRNSGPQHF.

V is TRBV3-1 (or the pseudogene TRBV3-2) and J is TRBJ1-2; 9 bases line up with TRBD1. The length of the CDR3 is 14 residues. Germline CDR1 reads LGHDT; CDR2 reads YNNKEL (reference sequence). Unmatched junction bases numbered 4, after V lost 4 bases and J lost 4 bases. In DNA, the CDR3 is TGTGCCAGCAGCCGAGAGACAGGGGGCTATGGCTACACCTTC. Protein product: CASSRETGGYGYTF.

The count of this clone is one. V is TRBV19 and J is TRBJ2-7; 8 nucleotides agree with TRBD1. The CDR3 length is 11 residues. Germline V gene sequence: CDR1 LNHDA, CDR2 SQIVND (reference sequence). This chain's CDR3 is CASSIDDRGAV. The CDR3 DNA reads TGTGCCAGTAGTATAGATGACAGGGGAGCAGTC.

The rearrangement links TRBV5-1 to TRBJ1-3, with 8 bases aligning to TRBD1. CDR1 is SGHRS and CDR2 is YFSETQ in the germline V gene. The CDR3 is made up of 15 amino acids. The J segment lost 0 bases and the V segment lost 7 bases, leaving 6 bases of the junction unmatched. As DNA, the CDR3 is TGCGCCAGCCGCACGACAGGGGACTCTGGAAACACCATATATTTT. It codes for CASRTTGDSGNTIYF.